The 20 T cell receptor beta chains below come from one sample, sequenced in a study of metastatic and nonmetastatic thyroid tumors. With MiXCR, TCRdb called clones anew from the PCR reads. Seen here are about 31,000 clones, roughly a fifth observed once, and the top ten hold under 25%. No treatment of any kind had been given to any patient before thyroid surgery. What was sequenced was blood. The origin of the receptors is a female donor with papillary thyroid cancer or a benign thyroid nodule (not recorded which). Some clones in this sample may be carry-over from other donors' samples.

The chain is built from TRBV6-1 and TRBJ1-5; D gene ambiguous. V was shortened by 3 bases and J by 0 bases, with 12 bases between the two germline ends. There are 16 residues in the CDR3. Germline V CDR1 and CDR2: MNHNS, SASEGT. The CDR3 DNA is TGTGCCAGCAGTGAGAGGCCGGACTATAGCAATCAGCCCCAGCATTTT. Translated: CASSERPDYSNQPQHF.

This clone was seen at least ten times. The J gene is TRBJ1-5, the V gene TRBV6-1, with D hard to call. The length of the CDR3 is 10 residues. V was shortened by 7 bases and J by 7 bases, with 5 bases between the two germline ends. Germline CDR1 and CDR2: MNHNS and SASEGT. The CDR3 DNA reads as TGTGCCAGCAACCGGCAGCCCCAGCATTTT. Amino acids: CASNRQPQHF.

V is TRBV11-2 and J is TRBJ2-3; tentatively, D is TRBD2 (6 bases). V was trimmed by 3 bases and J by 1 base, leaving 14 bases between them. The V gene's germline CDR1 is SGHAT and CDR2 FQNNGV. The CDR3 has 16 amino acids. In DNA, the CDR3 is TGTGCCAGCAGCTTCGGACCCCAGCGGGGCACAGATACGCAGTATTTT. Amino acid sequence: CASSFGPQRGTDTQYF.

This clone appeared many times. The chain has TRBV5-6 and TRBJ1-6; D remains unclear. V shed 1 base and J shed 13 bases, with 9 bases lying between them. The CDR3 extends over 12 amino acids. The germline V gene encodes CDR1 SGHDT and CDR2 YYEEEE. Written as DNA, the CDR3 is TGTGCCAGCAGCTTGTGGGCGAGGCCCCTCCACTTT. Protein product: CASSLWARPLHF.

This clone came up many times. The chain uses TRBV7-9 and TRBJ1-2, with D possibly being TRBD1 (5 bases). Trimming shortened V by 7 bases and J by 8 bases, and 14 bases separated the two germline ends. CDR1 and CDR2 from the germline V gene are SEHNR and FQNEAQ (reference sequence). This CDR3 contains 12 residues. The CDR3 region is CASNRQGAGYTF. CDR3 DNA: TGTGCCAGCAACCGCCAAGGGGCCGGCTACACCTTC. The full variable domain, in which reference TRBV7-9 and TRBJ1-2 provide the parts outside the CDR3, is DTGVSQNPRHKITKRGQNVTFRCDPISEHNRLYWYRQTLGQGPEFLTYFQNEAQLEKSRLLSDRFSAERPKGSFSTLEIQRTEQGDSAMYLCASNRQGAGYTFGSGTRLTVV.

This clone was counted many times. DNA of the CDR3: TGTGCCAGCAGCTTAGGGGCCGGGACAGGGGGCTACGAGCAGTACTTC. Translating it yields CASSLGAGTGGYEQYF. The chain employs TRBV7-6 and TRBJ2-7; 11 nucleotides align to TRBD1. V was clipped by 1 base and J by 3 bases; unmatched bases: 5. Germline CDR1 is SGHVS and CDR2 is FNYEAQ. This CDR3 spans 16 amino acids.

This chain connects TRBV4-1 to TRBJ1-2, with D perhaps TRBD1 (6 bases). The CDR3 spans 14 residues. V dropped 5 bases and J dropped 5 bases, with 15 bases sitting between them. Per the germline V gene, CDR1 is MGHRA and CDR2 is YSYEKL. CDR3 nucleotides: TGCGCCAGCAGCTTTAGGACAGAGAATTATGGCTACACCTTC. Its translation is CASSFRTENYGYTF.

This clone has a count of ten or more. J is TRBJ2-3 and V is TRBV27, with 8 nucleotides matching TRBD2. CDR3 length equals 12 residues. Germline CDR1 and CDR2: MNHEY and SMNVEV (reference sequence). The chain's CDR3 is CLGGGAPDTQYF. DNA for the CDR3: TGTCTCGGGGGGGGGGCCCCAGATACGCAGTATTTT.

This clone was seen repeatedly, ten times or more. The chain uses TRBV6-1 and TRBJ2-3; TRBD1 agrees at 8 bases. The CDR3 length is 15 residues. Germline-derived CDR1 and CDR2 are MNHNS and SASEGT. Germline trimming cut 5 bases from V and 4 bases from J; bases unmatched to any gene: 8. The CDR3 bases are TGTGCCAGCAGTTTAGGACAGGGATTCCCAGATACGCAGTATTTT. Amino acid sequence: CASSLGQGFPDTQYF.

The rearrangement links TRBV11-2 to TRBJ2-3; a possible D gene is TRBD1 (5 bases). Per the germline V gene, CDR1 is SGHAT and CDR2 is FQNNGV. Trimming took off 2 bases at V and 6 bases at J, with 18 bases between the two ends. This CDR3 contains 16 residues. CDR3 region: CASSLLMLGKGDTQYF. The CDR3 bases are TGTGCCAGCAGCTTACTGATGCTGGGGAAGGGGGATACGCAGTATTTT.

This clone has at least ten counts. The chain uses TRBV10-1 and TRBJ2-2; tentative D call: TRBD1 (6 bases). Trimming took 3 bases from V and 5 from J, leaving 13 bases between them. CDR3 length: 15 residues. Germline CDR1 WNHNN, CDR2 SYGVQD (reference sequence). CDR3 loop: CASSDNREGTGELFF. The DNA of the CDR3 is TGCGCCAGCAGTGATAACAGGGAAGGAACCGGGGAGCTGTTTTTT.

This clone was counted at least ten times. The chain joins TRBV12-3 or TRBV12-4 to TRBJ2-5; the D gene is possibly TRBD1 (6 bases). The V end lost 2 bases, the J end lost 3 bases, and 10 bases lay between the germline ends. The CDR3 consists of 14 residues. The CDR3 reads CASSLWAGEETQYF. In DNA, the CDR3 is TGTGCCAGCAGTTTATGGGCAGGGGAAGAGACCCAGTACTTC.

The chain employs TRBV11-2 and TRBJ2-1; the match to TRBD2 covers 7 bases. V dropped 2 bases and J dropped 2; count of bases not matched to a gene: 9. CDR3 length: 17 residues. Per the germline V gene, CDR1 is SGHAT and CDR2 is FQNNGV. Written as DNA, the CDR3 is TGTGCCAGCAGCTTAAAGGGCGGGAGAAGACCCTACAATGAGCAGTTCTTC. The encoded protein is CASSLKGGRRPYNEQFF.

This clone was observed many times. The chain has TRBV6-6 and TRBJ1-1; D unclear. V was cut by 2 bases and J by 0 bases, with 10 bases left in between. Germline V gene lookup returns CDR1 MNHNY and CDR2 SVGAGI (reference sequence). The CDR3 runs to 15 residues. CDR3 sequence: CASSYDPGVNTEAFF. CDR3 nucleotides: TGTGCCAGCAGTTACGACCCAGGAGTGAACACTGAAGCTTTCTTT.

This clone was seen many times. V gene TRBV24-1 combines with J gene TRBJ2-1; the match to TRBD1 covers 10 bases. Germline V gives CDR1 KGHDR, CDR2 SFDVKD. V lost 4 bases to trimming and J lost 9 bases; unmatched junction nucleotides: 8. The CDR3 length is 15 residues. As DNA, the CDR3 is TGTGCCACCAGTGACACCGGGACAGGGGCGAGTGAGCAGTTCTTC. This codes for CATSDTGTGASEQFF.

The gene calls are TRBV2 and TRBJ2-2, with 8 bases matching TRBD1. The CDR3 is 15 amino acids. From germline, CDR1 is SNHLY and CDR2 FYNNEI. V lost 6 bases to trimming and J lost 4 bases; unmatched junction nucleotides: 7. The CDR3 protein is CASSGQGQGTGELFF. The CDR3 nucleotides read TGTGCCAGCAGCGGACAGGGTCAGGGCACCGGGGAGCTGTTTTTT.

This clone has a count of ten or more. The chain links TRBV7-6 to TRBJ2-7, with D perhaps TRBD1 or TRBD2 (6 bases each). Germline V gene sequence: CDR1 SGHVS, CDR2 FNYEAQ. The CDR3 extends over 14 amino acids. V lost 0 bases, J lost 4 bases, and 10 bases lay in between. CDR3 coding DNA: TGTGCCAGCAGCTTAGCCGGAGGGGGATACGAGCAGTACTTC. Protein product: CASSLAGGGYEQYF. Supplemented by reference TRBV7-6 and TRBJ2-7, the full variable domain reads GAGVSQSPRYKVTKRGQDVALRCDPISGHVSLYWYRQALGQGPEFLTYFNYEAQQDKSGLPNDRFSAERPEGSISTLTIQRTEQRDSAMYRCASSLAGGGYEQYFGPGTRLTVT.

This clone was detected many times. CDR3: CASSLGDRDITYNEQFF. CDR3 DNA sequence: TGTGCCAGCAGCTTGGGGGACAGGGATATCACCTACAATGAGCAGTTCTTC. The rearrangement joins TRBV5-4 to TRBJ2-1; TRBD1 matches at 9 bases. This CDR3 region has 17 residues. Unmatched junction bases numbered 6, after V lost 0 bases and J lost 2 bases. Germline V gene sequence: CDR1 SGHNT, CDR2 YYREEE (reference sequence). Supplemented by reference TRBV5-4 and TRBJ2-1, the full variable domain reads ETGVTQSPTHLIKTRGQQVTLRCSSQSGHNTVSWYQQALGQGPQFIFQYYREEENGRGNFPPRFSGLQFPNYSSELNVNALELDDSALYLCASSLGDRDITYNEQFFGPGTRLTVL.

This clone was counted ten times or more. This chain links TRBV4-1 with TRBJ1-4; D is perhaps TRBD1 (6 bases). V was shortened by 0 bases and J by 5 bases, with 10 bases between the two germline ends. The CDR3 has 15 residues. Germline V gene lookup returns CDR1 MGHRA and CDR2 YSYEKL. The CDR3 loop is CASSQEDRENEKLFF. Written as DNA, the CDR3 is TGCGCCAGCAGCCAAGAGGACAGAGAAAATGAAAAACTGTTTTTT.

This clone was detected ten times or more. This sequence joins TRBV2 and TRBJ2-5; 7 positions match TRBD1. Trimming at V came to 9 bases and at J to 2 bases, leaving 9 bases not matched to a gene. This CDR3 has 14 amino acids. Germline assignment: CDR1 SNHLY and CDR2 FYNNEI. The CDR3 bases are TGTGCCAGTCGGCCCGGGACAGCACAAGAGACCCAGTACTTC. This codes for CASRPGTAQETQYF. Variable domain in full (rest from reference TRBV2 and TRBJ2-5): EPEVTQTPSHQVTQMGQEVILRCVPISNHLYFYWYRQILGQKVEFLVSFYNNEISEKSEIFDDQFSVERPDGSNFTLKIRSTKLEDSAMYFCASRPGTAQETQYFGPGTRLLVL.